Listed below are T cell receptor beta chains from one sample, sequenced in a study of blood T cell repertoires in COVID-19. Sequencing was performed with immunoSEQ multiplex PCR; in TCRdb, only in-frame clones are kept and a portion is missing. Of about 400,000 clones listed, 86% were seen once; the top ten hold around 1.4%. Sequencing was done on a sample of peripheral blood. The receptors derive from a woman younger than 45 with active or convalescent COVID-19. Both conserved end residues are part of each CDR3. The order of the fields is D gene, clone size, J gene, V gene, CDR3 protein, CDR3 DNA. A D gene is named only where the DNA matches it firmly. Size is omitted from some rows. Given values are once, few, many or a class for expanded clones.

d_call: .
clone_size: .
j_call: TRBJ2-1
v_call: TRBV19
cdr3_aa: CASTHEAQSYNEQFF
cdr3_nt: TGTGCCAGTACCCACGAGGCTCAGTCCTACAATGAGCAGTTCTTC

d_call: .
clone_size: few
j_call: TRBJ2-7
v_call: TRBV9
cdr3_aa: CASSVGGGSNSYEQYF
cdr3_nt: TGTGCCAGCAGCGTAGGAGGGGGAAGTAACTCCTACGAGCAGTACTTC

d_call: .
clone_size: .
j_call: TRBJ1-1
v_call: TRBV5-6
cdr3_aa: CASSLGRAEAFF
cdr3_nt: TGTGCCAGCAGCTTGGGACGGGCTGAAGCTTTCTTT

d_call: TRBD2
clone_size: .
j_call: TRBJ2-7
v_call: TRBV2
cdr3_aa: CASRETSGMYREQYF
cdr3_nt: TGTGCCAGCAGAGAAACTAGCGGGATGTACCGCGAGCAGTACTTC

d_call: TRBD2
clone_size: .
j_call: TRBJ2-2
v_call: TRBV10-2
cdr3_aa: CASSVIAGDPGTGELFF
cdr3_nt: TGCGCCAGCAGTGTGATAGCGGGGGACCCAGGTACCGGGGAGCTGTTTTTT

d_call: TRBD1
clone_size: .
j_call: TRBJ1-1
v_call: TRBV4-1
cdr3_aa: CASSRTGGGTEAFF
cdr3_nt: TGCGCCAGCAGCCGGACAGGGGGGGGCACTGAAGCTTTCTTT

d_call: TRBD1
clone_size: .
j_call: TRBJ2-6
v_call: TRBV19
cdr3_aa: CASSIVKGRGQGGTGANVLTF
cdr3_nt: TGTGCCAGTAGTATAGTCAAGGGTAGGGGACAGGGAGGTACTGGGGCCAACGTCCTGACTTTC

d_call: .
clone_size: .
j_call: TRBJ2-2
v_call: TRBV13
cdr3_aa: CASSLGLRVAPNTGELFF
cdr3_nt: TGTGCCAGCAGCTTAGGCCTAAGGGTAGCGCCGAACACCGGGGAGCTGTTTTTT

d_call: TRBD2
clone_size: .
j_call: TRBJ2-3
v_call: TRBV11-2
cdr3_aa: CASSLISSGGQSTDTQYF
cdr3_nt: TGTGCCAGCAGCTTAATCTCTAGCGGGGGCCAAAGCACAGATACGCAGTATTTT

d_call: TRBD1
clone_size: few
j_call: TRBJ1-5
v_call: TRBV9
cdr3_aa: CASSPGTGSQPQHF
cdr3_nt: TGTGCCAGCAGCCCCGGGACAGGGAGCCAGCCCCAGCATTTT

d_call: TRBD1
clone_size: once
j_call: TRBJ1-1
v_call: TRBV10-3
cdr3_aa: CAISVDRVAEAFF
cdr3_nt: TGTGCCATCAGCGTGGACAGGGTCGCTGAAGCTTTCTTT

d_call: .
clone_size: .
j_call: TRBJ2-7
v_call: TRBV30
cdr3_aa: CAWSVQAGAYEQYF
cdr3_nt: TGTGCCTGGAGTGTACAAGCGGGTGCCTACGAGCAGTACTTC

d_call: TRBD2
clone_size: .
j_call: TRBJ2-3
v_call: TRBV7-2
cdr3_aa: CASSDETSVRIRDTQYF
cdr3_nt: TGTGCCAGCAGCGATGAGACTAGCGTAAGGATCCGAGATACGCAGTATTTT

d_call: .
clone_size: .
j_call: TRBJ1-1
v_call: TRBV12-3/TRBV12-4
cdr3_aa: CASRRTENTEAFF
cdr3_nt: TGTGCCAGCAGAAGGACAGAGAACACTGAAGCTTTCTTT

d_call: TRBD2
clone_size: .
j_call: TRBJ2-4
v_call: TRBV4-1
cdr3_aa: CASSRGGAAIQYF
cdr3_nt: TGCGCCAGCAGCCGCGGGGGGGCGGCAATTCAGTACTTC

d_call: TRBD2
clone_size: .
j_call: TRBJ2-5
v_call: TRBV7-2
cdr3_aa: CASSLARTSGSTETQYF
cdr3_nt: TGTGCCAGCAGCTTAGCCCGGACTAGCGGGAGTACGGAGACCCAGTACTTC